A single sample gave rise to the 8 T cell receptor beta chains below, sequenced in a study of cytotoxic CD8 clonotypes in ibrutinib-treated CLL. Profiled with immunoSEQ multiplex PCR; TCRdb holds only in-frame clones, not every one. The profile shows about 140,000 clones, roughly 80% of them singletons. The source material was PBMCs, sampled after 12 months of ibrutinib treatment. Receptors originate from a human donor with chronic lymphocytic leukemia.

This clone was recorded once. The V gene is TRBV7-2, the J gene TRBJ2-7; D possibly corresponds to TRBD1 (5 bases). This CDR3 contains 16 residues. CDR1 and CDR2 from the germline V gene are SGHTA and FQGNSA. Between the trimmed V and J ends, which lost 2 bases and 5 bases, there was a span of 19 bases. CDR3 nucleotide sequence: TGTGCCAGCAGCTTAAGGTTTTGGCAGGGCCAACACGAGCAGTACTTC. This sequence encodes CASSLRFWQGQHEQYF.

This chain connects TRBV18 to TRBJ1-4; the match to TRBD1 covers 8 bases. CDR1 is KGHSH, CDR2 LQKENI, per germline. This CDR3 contains 15 residues. The J segment lost 7 bases and the V segment lost 4 bases, leaving 8 bases of the junction unmatched. CDR3 sequence reads: CASSRYGTGSEKLFF. For the CDR3, the DNA is TGTGCCAGCTCACGATACGGGACAGGTAGTGAAAAACTGTTTTTT.

J is TRBJ1-6 and V is TRBV15; 9 nucleotides align to TRBD1. Germline CDR1 and CDR2: LNHNV and YYDKDF (reference sequence). The CDR3 is made up of 16 amino acids. V trimming: 3 bases; J trimming: 10 bases; junction bases outside the gene matches: 10. CDR3 protein: CATSSSPGQGKSPLHF. In DNA, the CDR3 is TGTGCCACCAGCAGCAGCCCTGGACAGGGGAAGTCACCCCTCCACTTT.

The rearrangement uses TRBV10-2 and TRBJ1-1; no definite D call. CDR1 WSHSY and CDR2 SAAADI come from the germline V gene. V shed 4 bases and J shed 5 bases, with 11 bases lying between them. There are 13 residues in the CDR3. This CDR3 reads CASSGAGSTEAFF. In DNA form, the CDR3 reads TGCGCCAGCAGTGGGGCCGGTAGTACTGAAGCTTTCTTT.

The chain's CDR3 is CATKQGATTTEAFF. The CDR3 region has the DNA TGTGCCACGAAACAGGGGGCGACGACCACTGAAGCTTTCTTT. This rearrangement joins TRBV15 to TRBJ1-1; 9 bases match TRBD1. The CDR3 extends over 14 amino acids. The V gene's germline CDR1 is LNHNV and CDR2 YYDKDF (reference sequence). The J segment lost 4 bases and the V segment lost 9 bases, leaving 9 bases of the junction unmatched.

The rearrangement uses TRBV29-1 and TRBJ2-2, with 7 bases aligning to TRBD2. CDR1 and CDR2 (germline): SQVTM, ANQGSEA. V shed 1 base, J shed 5 bases, and the junction held 10 bases outside the gene matches. The CDR3 length is 16 residues. The CDR3 reads CSVEAWTGTTTGELFF. CDR3 in DNA: TGCAGCGTTGAAGCCTGGACCGGGACTACAACCGGGGAGCTGTTTTTT.

This rearrangement joins TRBV6-5 to TRBJ1-1; D remains unclear. The V and J ends lost 2 bases and 2 bases respectively, with 3 bases between them. This CDR3 spans 12 amino acids. CDR1 is MNHEY, CDR2 SVGAGI, per germline. The CDR3: CASSYPNTEAFF. The CDR3 DNA sequence: TGTGCCAGCAGTTACCCAAACACTGAAGCTTTCTTT.

The J gene is TRBJ1-5, the V gene TRBV9, with D unclear. V lost 4 bases and J lost 2, with 7 bases in between. In germline, CDR1 is SGDLS, CDR2 YYNGEE. CDR3 length: 13 residues. The CDR3 loop is CASSPGGNQPQHF. CDR3 bases: TGTGCCAGCAGCCCCGGGGGCAATCAGCCCCAGCATTTT.